This record concerns one T cell receptor (beta chain) sequence. No cognate antigen has been identified for it. Base qualities are not at hand, and no much larger clone is one base apart. Using the deep immunoSEQ assay, multiplex PCR amplified TCR CDR3 regions from genomic DNA. Extracted genomic DNA from each cell subset was distributed evenly across all wells of several immunoSEQ 96-well plates, and each plate was treated as a replicate. Each replicate PCR for sorted subsets received around 200 ng genomic DNA, equal to tens of thousands of T cell genomes. Purified libraries were measured with a Qubit 3.0 fluorometer, size-checked on a Bioanalyzer 2100, and measured again with the KAPA Library Quantification kit. Every immunoSEQ 96-well plate was sequenced on a dedicated single-read 150-cycle Illumina NextSeq 550 flow cell. Concerning the study's data processing: Because the immunoSEQ output included only junctional sequences and no quality scores, the filtering could not be the same as the filtering used for full-length reads. To assign V/J genes and CDR3, sequences were annotated using PyIR, a Python wrapper for IgBLAST v1.9, with IMGT germline references. Reads were removed for weak V/J assignments (E-value above 1e-6), missing CDR3, stop codons, out-of-frame junctions, or ambiguous translated residues. V3J clonotypes were defined as sequences sharing the same inferred V gene, J gene, and CDR3 amino acid sequence. Percentage overlap between repertoires was computed as shared unique clonotypes divided by the size of the smaller repertoire. RTK rarefaction, the Chao1 estimator, and Recon v2.1 estimates of unobserved clonotypes were used to assess repertoire richness. OLGA was used to compute generation probabilities for all TCRbeta clonotypes that the gDNA method yielded from a handful of donors. In its TCRdb copy, this immuneACCESS table keeps in-frame sequences only and misses some clones. Where compared with another copy, unresolved V genes explain less than half of these, and the others have no known cause. The V and J calls and clone size come from that table; D and trimming were worked out from the DNA. The sample table records about 2 million clones; about 95% of these occur just once. The top ten clonotypes cover roughly 0.13% of the sample.

The donors were healthy, HIV-negative adults with no recently reported acute infections or vaccinations. All donors were Caucasian adults living in Nashville, Tennessee, USA. Magnetic negative selection was used to enrich CD4+ T cells, after which naive cells were positively selected on CD45RA and the negative fraction became the memory subset. After blood collection by leukapheresis, PBMCs were isolated using Ficoll-Histopaque density gradient centrifugation and then cryopreserved in the vapor phase of liquid nitrogen. Analytical flow cytometry was used to check the purity and quantity of each magnetically sorted T cell population. From each sorted fraction, genomic DNA was isolated and quantified by UV absorbance on a Nanodrop 2000c. The data stem from a study of shared clonotypes between healthy human individuals (TCRdb year 2020). About the investigation overall: The cohort comprised a couple of women and a few men aged 18 to 49 years. Leukapheresis yielded between about 0.9 and 10 billion PBMCs per donor. For each donor, three plates each were used for CD4 naive and CD4 memory, two plates were used for CD8 naive, and one plate was used for CD8 memory. Blood TCR repertoires of a handful of healthy adults were deeply sequenced to estimate repertoire size and the extent of clonotype sharing between individuals. Libraries were prepared and TCR repertoires were sequenced by different laboratories using diverse techniques, in order to increase sequencing depth and limit assay-specific biases. The paper's findings and limits, for the study overall: Sampling was restricted to blood, and TCR repertoires in tissues likely differ from the TCR repertoires found in blood. Even with the large sequencing depth, rarefaction of the sorted-subset datasets indicated that sequencing was incomplete. Across a handful of donors, approximately 5% of naive CD4, roughly 3.8% of naive CD8, around 2.5% of memory CD4, and 0.4% of memory CD8 clonotypes were shared. Compared with non-shared clonotypes, the clonotypes found in all four sorted-subset donors had higher generation probabilities. Estimated clonotype richness was generally larger for naive than for memory subsets. Pairwise subsampling led to the expectation that sequencing depth would affect the degree of clonotype sharing among donors. The small number of donors limited the genetic and exposure-history diversity represented.

Taken from the germline V gene, the CDR1 and CDR2 loops are SGHDT and YYEEEE. V loses 3 bases of germline sequence and J loses 4 bases, and the interval between the two ends is 9 bases. From the cysteine through the phenylalanine, the CDR3 covers 13 amino acids. Of all the DNA, just the CDR3 is kept, 39 bases in frame from base 1. The sequenced sample consisted of naive CD4+ T cells sorted from blood. Explained via the paper, the cell subset or site label denotes: CD45RA+ positively selected. The receptor's source is a man between 18 and 35 years old in good health. The rearranged chain carries TRBV5-6 and TRBJ2-3; no D gene call is confident. The DNA sequence follows: TGTGCCAGCAGCTCCGGACGTCCAGATACGCAGTATTTT. The resulting protein is CASSSGRPDTQYF. Supplemented by the reference TRBV5-6 and TRBJ2-3 proteins around the CDR3, the complete variable domain is DAGVTQSPTHLIKTRGQQVTLRCSPKSGHDTVSWYQQALGQGPQFIFQYYEEEERQRGNFPDRFSGHQFPNYSSELNVNALLLGDSALYLCASSSGRPDTQYFGPGTRLTVL.